These 27 T cell receptor beta chains were sequenced from one sample in a study of cytomegalovirus exposure and HLA in healthy donors. PCR used 60 Vbeta primers and 13 Jbeta primers. The table came from immunoSEQ multiplex PCR; TCRdb's copy has only in-frame clones and leaves some out. The sample lists about 180,000 clones, around four fifths seen once, with less than 1.5% in the top ten. The sample taken for sequencing was PBMCs. Receptor source: a man in his late teens or twenties in good health and CMV-seronegative.

This chain connects TRBV15 to TRBJ1-5; D is possibly TRBD1 (6 bases). In germline, CDR1 is LNHNV, CDR2 YYDKDF (reference sequence). Trimming shortened V by 5 bases and J by 3 bases, and 17 bases separated the two germline ends. The CDR3 covers 16 residues. The CDR3 loop is CATSGTRDIVNQPQHF. CDR3 bases: TGTGCCACCAGCGGTACCCGGGACATAGTCAATCAGCCCCAGCATTTT.

The V and J genes are TRBV7-2 and TRBJ1-2, with D tentatively TRBD1 (5 bases). The V gene's germline CDR1 is SGHTA and CDR2 FQGNSA. V gave up 4 bases and J gave up 6 bases, with 12 bases separating them. This CDR3 contains 13 residues. For the CDR3, the DNA is TGTGCCAGCAGCTCCGGGCAGGGCGATGGCTACACCTTC. It is translated as CASSSGQGDGYTF. The full variable domain, with the rest looked up from reference TRBV7-2 and TRBJ1-2, is GAGVSQSPSNKVTEKGKDVELRCDPISGHTALYWYRQSLGQGLEFLIYFQGNSAPDKSGLPSDRFSAERTGGSVSTLTIQRTQQEDSAVYLCASSSGQGDGYTFGSGTRLTVV.

Written as DNA, the CDR3 is TGTGCCTGGAGTGTCGGTTTGAAGAACACTGAAGCTTTCTTT. Its translation: CAWSVGLKNTEAFF. The chain recombines TRBV30 with TRBJ1-1; D is uncertain. The CDR3 consists of 14 residues. Trimming shortened V by 0 bases and J by 1 base, and 9 bases separated the two germline ends. Germline CDR1 and CDR2: GTSNPN and SVGIG (reference sequence).

The chain combines TRBV25-1 with TRBJ2-3, with 10 positions matching TRBD2. V was pared by 5 bases and J by 0 bases, with 5 bases of the junction left unmatched. CDR3 size: 16 residues. Germline V gene sequence: CDR1 MGHDK, CDR2 SYGVNS. The CDR3 nucleotides are TGTGCCAGCAGTCGAAAAGCGGGAGGGAGCACAGATACGCAGTATTTT. Its translation: CASSRKAGGSTDTQYF.

CDR3 coding DNA: TGTGCCAGCAGCCCTCTTGGGACAGGGACCTGGGAGACCCAGTACTTC. It yields the protein CASSPLGTGTWETQYF. V and J are TRBV5-8 and TRBJ2-5; 9 bases are a match to TRBD1. The CDR3 covers 16 residues. J lost 5 bases, V lost 4 bases, and 12 bases had no gene match. Per germline, CDR1 SGHTS and CDR2 YDEGEE. Complete variable domain (other parts from reference TRBV5-8 and TRBJ2-5): EAGVTQSPTHLIKTRGQQATLRCSPISGHTSVYWYQQALGLGLQFLLWYDEGEERNRGNFPPRFSGRQFPNYSSELNVNALELEDSALYLCASSPLGTGTWETQYFGPGTRLLVL.

The chain joins TRBV28 to TRBJ2-5; TRBD2 agrees at 12 bases. CDR1 is MDHEN and CDR2 is SYDVKM in the germline V gene. The V and J ends lost 6 bases and 2 bases, in that order; junction bases with no gene match: 1. This CDR3 comprises 14 residues. CDR3 residues: CASRLAGGQETQYF. The CDR3 coding sequence is TGTGCCAGCAGGCTAGCGGGGGGGCAAGAGACCCAGTACTTC.

This clone was found once. The V and J genes are TRBV7-2 and TRBJ2-2; 7 positions agree with TRBD1. The CDR3 is 14 amino acids. The V gene's germline CDR1 is SGHTA and CDR2 FQGNSA. Losses at the gene ends were 3 bases for V and 6 bases for J; bases not matched to a gene: 4. CDR3 region: CASSFQTGSGELFF. CDR3 in DNA: TGTGCCAGCAGCTTCCAGACAGGGTCCGGGGAGCTGTTTTTT.

The V gene is TRBV5-1, the J gene TRBJ2-7; weak D call: TRBD1 (6 bases). This CDR3 comprises 14 residues. Between the trimmed V and J ends, which lost 7 bases and 2 bases, there was a span of 16 bases. Germline assignment: CDR1 SGHRS and CDR2 YFSETQ. The CDR3 loop reads CASQREPGAYEQYF. The DNA for the CDR3 is TGCGCCAGCCAGAGAGAACCAGGGGCCTACGAGCAGTACTTC.

CDR3 sequence (DNA): TGTGCTAGTGGTTTTACGACTAGCGGGAGTACGCAGTATTTT. Amino acid sequence: CASGFTTSGSTQYF. The chain combines TRBV12-5 with TRBJ2-3; 12 bases are a match to TRBD2. CDR3 length equals 14 residues. The ends lost 3 bases at V and 8 bases at J; junction bases unmatched: 3. CDR1 and CDR2 (germline): LGHNT, FRNRAP.

The chain links TRBV4-1 to TRBJ2-3; 7 nucleotides line up with TRBD1. From germline, CDR1 is MGHRA and CDR2 YSYEKL. V lost 4 bases to trimming and J lost 1 base; unmatched junction nucleotides: 8. The length of the CDR3 is 16 residues. The CDR3, as DNA: TGCGCCAGCAGCCCGGGACAGAACACTGGCACAGATACGCAGTATTTT. It translates to CASSPGQNTGTDTQYF.

The chain is built from TRBV7-9 and TRBJ1-4, with 7 bases matching TRBD1. Looked up from germline, CDR1 is SEHNR and CDR2 is FQNEAQ (reference sequence). J was trimmed by 8 bases and V by 1 base; bases with no gene match: 13. The CDR3 is 17 residues long. As DNA, the CDR3 is TGTGCCAGCAGCTTAGGACCAGGGGGAATATCGGGGGAAAAACTGTTTTTT. This gives the protein CASSLGPGGISGEKLFF.

Only a few counts were recorded for this clone. The chain uses TRBV18 and TRBJ2-5, with 7 nucleotides matching TRBD1. The J call may not be correct, given that the DNA end is closer to TRBJ2-7. The CDR3 has 14 amino acids. Germline V CDR1 and CDR2: KGHSH, LQKENI. CDR3 sequence: CASSPQGESYEQYF. The CDR3 DNA follows: TGTGCCAGCTCACCGCAGGGGGAATCCTACGAGCAGTACTTC.

The chain has TRBV7-9 and TRBJ1-4; a weak D match, TRBD1 (6 bases). The germline gives CDR1 SEHNR, CDR2 FQNEAQ (reference sequence). The CDR3 length is 15 residues. Trimming took 5 bases from V and 2 from J, leaving 12 bases between them. The CDR3 nucleotides are TGTGCCAGCAGCGAAAGGGGGAACACTAATGAAAAACTGTTTTTT. Amino acid sequence: CASSERGNTNEKLFF.

This chain links TRBV29-1 with TRBJ2-6; 8 bases are a match to TRBD1. In germline, CDR1 is SQVTM, CDR2 ANQGSEA. This CDR3 comprises 14 residues. The J segment lost 2 bases and the V segment lost 5 bases, leaving 2 bases of the junction unmatched. CDR3 in DNA: TGCAGCGTTTCGGACAGGGCTGGGGCCAACGTCCTGACTTTC. Amino acid sequence: CSVSDRAGANVLTF.

This clone was seen a handful of times. This chain links TRBV9 with TRBJ2-7; 7 positions match TRBD2. CDR3 size: 14 residues. V was clipped by 4 bases and J by 2 bases; unmatched bases: 6. Germline V gene sequence: CDR1 SGDLS, CDR2 YYNGEE. In DNA, the CDR3 is TGTGCCAGCAGCTTGGGACTACTTACCTACGAGCAGTACTTC. This encodes CASSLGLLTYEQYF.

This clone has just one count. The chain couples TRBV9 to TRBJ2-7; 8 positions match TRBD2. V shed 4 bases and J 3 bases; nucleotides not matched to a gene: 3. From germline, CDR1 is SGDLS and CDR2 YYNGEE. The CDR3 is 13 amino acids. The CDR3 here is CASSPTSGYEQYF. As DNA, the CDR3 is TGTGCCAGCAGCCCTACTAGCGGCTACGAGCAGTACTTC.

The chain employs TRBV14 and TRBJ2-3, with a weak D call TRBD2 (6 bases). The length of the CDR3 is 16 residues. Germline V gene sequence: CDR1 SGHDN, CDR2 FVKESK. V was clipped by 2 bases and J by 2 bases, with 14 bases between them. The DNA for the CDR3 is TGTGCCAGCAGCCAACGACCGGGACTCTCCACAGATACGCAGTATTTT. Translation: CASSQRPGLSTDTQYF. The full variable domain, completed using reference TRBV14 and TRBJ2-3, is EAGVTQFPSHSVIEKGQTVTLRCDPISGHDNLYWYRRVMGKEIKFLLHFVKESKQDESGMPNNRFLAERTGGTYSTLKVQPAELEDSGVYFCASSQRPGLSTDTQYFGPGTRLTVL.

The chain has TRBV28 and TRBJ2-2; 10 bases are shared with TRBD1. The CDR3 contains 17 residues. The germline CDR1 and CDR2 sequences are MDHEN and SYDVKM. The J segment lost 1 base and the V segment lost 6 bases, leaving 8 bases of the junction unmatched. The CDR3 bases are TGTGCCAGCAGGGGCCTGGGACAGGGGATGAACACCGGGGAGCTGTTTTTT. Encoded protein: CASRGLGQGMNTGELFF.

The chain links TRBV15 to TRBJ1-2; no clear D. With 0 bases removed from V and 8 bases from J, the gap between germline ends came to 7 bases. From germline, CDR1 is LNHNV and CDR2 YYDKDF (reference sequence). This CDR3 has 12 residues. DNA of the CDR3: TGTGCCACCAGCAGAGATGTTGTAGGCTACACCTTC. Residues: CATSRDVVGYTF.

This clone has only a few counts. The chain recombines TRBV30 with TRBJ2-3; D unresolved. The ends were cut back, 1 base at V and 2 bases at J, with 13 bases in the middle. This CDR3 is 15 amino acids long. Germline V CDR1 and CDR2: GTSNPN, SVGIG (reference sequence). Here the CDR3 DNA reads TGTGCCTGGAGTGCGGGTTGGCGGTTCACAGATACGCAGTATTTT. This codes for CAWSAGWRFTDTQYF.

The V and J genes are TRBV27 and TRBJ2-4, with D possibly TRBD1 on 6 matching bases. CDR1 and CDR2 from the germline V gene are MNHEY and SMNVEV (reference sequence). This CDR3 has 15 residues. V shed 6 bases and J shed 2 bases, with 14 bases lying between them. The CDR3 sequence is CASRPQGRTKNIQYF. The DNA of the CDR3 is TGTGCCAGCAGACCTCAGGGGAGAACCAAAAACATTCAGTACTTC.

J is TRBJ2-5 and V is TRBV5-6; 10 nucleotides agree with TRBD1. The V and J ends lost 1 base and 3 bases, in that order; junction bases with no gene match: 6. This CDR3 is built from 16 residues. Germline assignment: CDR1 SGHDT and CDR2 YYEEEE. The CDR3 here is CASSLFTGTGEETQYF. CDR3 coding DNA: TGTGCCAGCAGCTTGTTCACCGGGACAGGGGAAGAGACCCAGTACTTC. Drawing the rest from reference TRBV5-6 and TRBJ2-5, the complete variable domain is DAGVTQSPTHLIKTRGQQVTLRCSPKSGHDTVSWYQQALGQGPQFIFQYYEEEERQRGNFPDRFSGHQFPNYSSELNVNALLLGDSALYLCASSLFTGTGEETQYFGPGTRLLVL.

Only one count was recorded for this clone. The chain carries TRBV5-6 and TRBJ2-1; 13 bases agree with TRBD2. With V trimmed by 3 bases and J by 8 bases, 11 bases remained unmatched. Germline CDR1 is SGHDT and CDR2 is YYEEEE. This CDR3 comprises 17 residues. The CDR3 reads CASSWRTSGSLLDEQFF. In DNA form, the CDR3 reads TGTGCCAGCAGCTGGAGGACTAGCGGGAGTCTTTTGGATGAGCAGTTCTTC.

V usage is TRBV13 and J usage is TRBJ2-3, with 8 bases fitting TRBD2. The CDR3 length is 18 residues. V was pared by 5 bases and J by 0 bases, with 13 bases of the junction left unmatched. The V gene's germline CDR1 is PRHDT and CDR2 FYEKMQ (reference sequence). Written as DNA, the CDR3 is TGTGCCAGCAGCCTCCCGACTAGCGCAATCTCTAGCACAGATACGCAGTATTTT. It encodes CASSLPTSAISSTDTQYF. Complete variable domain (other parts from reference TRBV13 and TRBJ2-3): AAGVIQSPRHLIKEKRETATLKCYPIPRHDTVYWYQQGPGQDPQFLISFYEKMQSDKGSIPDRFSAQQFSDYHSELNMSSLELGDSALYFCASSLPTSAISSTDTQYFGPGTRLTVL.

This rearrangement joins TRBV11-1 to TRBJ2-7; 8 nucleotides line up with TRBD2. CDR1 and CDR2 from the germline V gene are SGHAT and FQDESV (reference sequence). The CDR3 is 15 residues long. V lost 5 bases, J lost 3 bases, and 9 bases stayed unmatched. CDR3 coding DNA: TGTGCCAGCAGCATACGTCCCGGGACTAGCTACGAGCAGTACTTC. Its translation: CASSIRPGTSYEQYF.

The chain is built from TRBV7-3 and TRBJ1-2, with D perhaps matching TRBD1 (6 bases). The CDR3 totals 14 residues. The germline V gene has CDR1 SGHTA and CDR2 FQGTGA. The germline V and J ends were trimmed by 5 bases and 8 bases, with 18 bases remaining between them. In DNA, the CDR3 is TGTGCCAGCAGCGCCTTTGGGGGGGCCGACGGCTACACCTTC. It codes for CASSAFGGADGYTF.

V is TRBV25-1 and J is TRBJ1-3; TRBD1 matches 9 bases. Germline CDR1 MGHDK, CDR2 SYGVNS. The CDR3 contains 17 residues. V trimming: 4 bases; J trimming: 2 bases; junction bases outside the gene matches: 9. The chain's CDR3 is CASSGQTGGPAGNTIYF. The CDR3 DNA sequence: TGTGCCAGCAGTGGACAAACAGGGGGCCCGGCTGGAAACACCATATATTTT.